The 26 T cell receptor beta chains below were found in one sample sequenced in a study of blood T cell repertoires in COVID-19. The repertoire was sequenced with immunoSEQ multiplex PCR; TCRdb's copy has only in-frame clones and lacks some. Here the sample spans approximately 280,000 clones, roughly 85% being singletons. Sequencing input: PBMCs or T cells enriched from blood (not recorded which). The receptors stem from a woman aged 40 to 55 who had recovered from COVID-19.

This sequence joins TRBV5-1 and TRBJ2-2; D remains unclear. V gave up 4 bases and J gave up 4 bases, with 8 bases separating them. Germline CDR1 is SGHRS and CDR2 is YFSETQ. The CDR3 is 13 residues long. CDR3 sequence reads: CASSPVPTGELFF. Here the CDR3 DNA reads TGCGCCAGCAGCCCGGTACCCACCGGGGAGCTGTTTTTT.

This clone was observed a single time. This chain uses TRBV7-9 with TRBJ2-7, with a tentative D call TRBD2 (7 bases). The germline gives CDR1 SEHNR, CDR2 FQNEAQ (reference sequence). This CDR3 has 18 residues. V was shortened by 3 bases and J by 5 bases, with 26 bases between the two germline ends. The CDR3 DNA reads as TGTGCCAGCAGCTTCCCCCTATCGGGCGGGGGCCTTCGGGACGAGCAGTACTTC. It translates to CASSFPLSGGGLRDEQYF.

Comment on this clone: Other DNA sequences within the sample encode an identical CDR3. The J gene is TRBJ2-5, the V gene TRBV2; 10 nucleotides match TRBD2. Germline trimming cut 5 bases from V and 4 bases from J; bases unmatched to any gene: 4. The CDR3 loop spans 14 amino acids. Germline V lookup: CDR1 SNHLY, CDR2 FYNNEI. The CDR3 here is CASSSGRAVETQYF. The CDR3 DNA reads as TGTGCCAGCAGTAGCGGGAGGGCCGTAGAGACCCAGTACTTC.

The rearrangement links TRBV6-2 or TRBV6-3 to TRBJ2-2; a possible D gene is TRBD2 (5 bases). Per the germline V gene, CDR1 is MNHEY and CDR2 is SVGEGT. The CDR3 sequence is 15 residues long. V lost 2 bases to trimming and J lost 1 base, with 8 bases between them. The CDR3 protein is CASSYGGRNTGELFF. CDR3 sequence (DNA): TGTGCCAGCAGTTACGGAGGCCGGAACACCGGGGAGCTGTTTTTT.

This clone was recorded once. The V call is TRBV28, the J call TRBJ1-2; tentatively, D is TRBD1 (6 bases). This CDR3 is built from 14 residues. V gave up 6 bases and J gave up 7 bases, with 18 bases separating them. CDR1 and CDR2 from the germline V gene are MDHEN and SYDVKM. CDR3 in amino acids: CASSPSQGGSGYTF. Here the CDR3 DNA reads TGTGCCAGCAGCCCGTCACAGGGTGGTTCTGGCTACACCTTC.

This chain uses TRBV5-1 with TRBJ2-3; TRBD2 matches 7 bases. The V and J ends lost 0 bases and 1 base, in that order; junction bases with no gene match: 5. The CDR3 sequence is 16 residues long. The germline V gene encodes CDR1 SGHRS and CDR2 YFSETQ. The CDR3 sequence: CASSLVAGAGTDTQYF. For the CDR3, the DNA is TGCGCCAGCAGCTTGGTTGCGGGAGCTGGCACAGATACGCAGTATTTT.

DNA of the CDR3: TGTGCCAGCAGCAACAGGGTTCGGGGCTACACCTTC. Protein sequence: CASSNRVRGYTF. J is TRBJ1-2 and V is TRBV9, with TRBD1 as a possible D gene (6 bases). V was trimmed by 4 bases and J by 8 bases, leaving 12 bases between them. There are 12 residues in the CDR3. The germline V gene encodes CDR1 SGDLS and CDR2 YYNGEE.

This sequence joins TRBV18 and TRBJ1-1; 7 bases are shared with TRBD1. The CDR3 is made up of 15 amino acids. The germline gives CDR1 KGHSH, CDR2 LQKENI. With V trimmed by 2 bases and J by 8 bases, 11 bases remained unmatched. CDR3 amino acids: CASSPGQVVPAEAFF. DNA of the CDR3: TGTGCCAGCTCACCAGGACAGGTTGTACCGGCGGAAGCTTTCTTT.

The chain links TRBV7-8 to TRBJ2-1; possible D gene TRBD2, 5 bases. Germline CDR1 reads SGHVS; CDR2 reads FQNEAQ. CDR3 length: 17 amino acids. Trimming removed 2 bases from V and 0 bases from J, with 14 bases in between. CDR3 nucleotides: TGTGCCAGCAGCTTAAACCCTACGGCGGGCTCCTACAATGAGCAGTTCTTC. It is translated as CASSLNPTAGSYNEQFF. Full variable domain (missing parts from reference TRBV7-8 and TRBJ2-1): GAGVSQSPRYKVAKRGQDVALRCDPISGHVSLFWYQQALGQGPEFLTYFQNEAQLDKSGLPSDRFFAERPEGSVSTLKIQRTQQEDSAVYLCASSLNPTAGSYNEQFFGPGTRLTVL.

V is TRBV5-1 and J is TRBJ2-1; TRBD2 matches at 8 bases. Germline-derived CDR1 and CDR2 are SGHRS and YFSETQ. Losses at the gene ends were 4 bases for V and 9 bases for J; bases not matched to a gene: 12. CDR3 length equals 15 residues. DNA for the CDR3: TGCGCCAGCAGCCCCCCAGGGACTAGTAGGGGTGAGCAGTTCTTC. It codes for CASSPPGTSRGEQFF.

This chain uses TRBV18 with TRBJ2-5, with 7 nucleotides matching TRBD2. CDR1 and CDR2 (germline): KGHSH, LQKENI. V shed 6 bases, J shed 5 bases, and the junction held 9 bases outside the gene matches. The CDR3 is made up of 14 amino acids. This CDR3 is CASSGGEGPETQYF. CDR3 DNA sequence: TGTGCCAGCTCCGGTGGGGAGGGGCCGGAGACCCAGTACTTC.

This sequence joins TRBV21-1 and TRBJ2-3; the tabulated D call, TRBD2, remains unverified against the DNA. TRBV21-1 is marked as a pseudogene. The CDR3 is made up of 12 amino acids. CDR3 residues: CANGTVTDTQYF. CDR3 bases: TGTGCCAATGGGACTGTCACAGATACGCAGTATTTT.

The V call is TRBV4-2, the J call TRBJ2-2, with 8 bases fitting TRBD2. This CDR3 has 20 amino acids. Germline V lookup: CDR1 LGHNA, CDR2 YNFKEQ. The V gene end was trimmed by 0 bases and the J gene end by 7 bases; junction bases not matched to a gene: 19. The CDR3 is CASSQDRRAQTGGERGELFF. The CDR3 DNA follows: TGTGCCAGCAGCCAAGATCGACGCGCGCAAACGGGGGGGGAGCGCGGGGAGCTGTTTTTT.

The chain uses TRBV11-3 and TRBJ2-1, with TRBD1 matching over 7 bases. Germline loops: CDR1 SGHNT, CDR2 YENEEA. Trimming cost V 4 bases and J 2 bases; bases outside gene matches: 5. This CDR3 region has 15 residues. This CDR3 is CASSSTGMTYNEQFF. The CDR3 DNA reads as TGTGCCAGCAGCTCGACAGGGATGACCTACAATGAGCAGTTCTTC.

V usage is TRBV4-2 and J usage is TRBJ2-1; D is perhaps TRBD1 (5 bases). Germline V gene data show CDR1 as LGHNA and CDR2 as YNFKEQ. CDR3 length: 14 amino acids. Trimming shortened V by 1 base and J by 6 bases, and 10 bases separated the two germline ends. The CDR3 bases are TGTGCCAGCAGCCAAGTCAGTACAGGCAATGAGCAGTTCTTC. Its translation: CASSQVSTGNEQFF.

The V gene is TRBV14, the J gene TRBJ1-2; D possibly corresponds to TRBD1 (5 bases). CDR3 size: 15 residues. The germline V gene has CDR1 SGHDN and CDR2 FVKESK. Trimming left V 1 base short and J 3 bases short, with 12 bases between. The CDR3 DNA reads as TGTGCCAGCAGCCAAGGAGGCGACAGATACTATGGCTACACCTTC. This sequence encodes CASSQGGDRYYGYTF.

The rearrangement joins TRBV4-3 to TRBJ2-3; 10 nucleotides match TRBD2. J gave up 3 bases and V 3 bases, and 15 bases lay outside the gene matches. CDR3 length: 19 amino acids. The germline V gene encodes CDR1 LGHNA and CDR2 YSLEER. CDR3 residues: CASSQLGSGRALGTDTQYF. The CDR3 nucleotides read TGCGCCAGCAGCCAGCTTGGCAGCGGGAGGGCCCTCGGAACAGATACGCAGTATTTT.

The CDR3 region is CASSLGAWGNSGNTIYF. The CDR3, as DNA: TGTGCCAGCAGCCTAGGAGCTTGGGGCAACTCTGGAAACACCATATATTTT. The chain couples TRBV11-2 to TRBJ1-3; D is possibly TRBD1 (5 bases). There are 17 residues in the CDR3. The V end was cut by 5 bases, the J end by 0 bases, with 17 bases between. In germline, CDR1 is SGHAT, CDR2 FQNNGV.

The chain joins TRBV27 to TRBJ2-3; D is perhaps TRBD2 (5 bases). Germline-derived CDR1 and CDR2 are MNHEY and SMNVEV (reference sequence). The CDR3 is 13 residues long. V lost 5 bases and J lost 2, with 8 bases in between. The CDR3 here is CASSPGFTDTQYF. The CDR3 nucleotides are TGTGCCAGCAGTCCGGGGTTCACAGATACGCAGTATTTT.

The chain is built from TRBV5-8 and TRBJ1-4; 7 positions agree with TRBD1. The CDR3 sequence is 14 residues long. Germline loops: CDR1 SGHTS, CDR2 YDEGEE. V was clipped by 5 bases and J by 3 bases; unmatched bases: 4. CDR3 residues: CASRWGTANEKLFF. As DNA, the CDR3 is TGTGCCAGCAGGTGGGGGACAGCTAATGAAAAACTGTTTTTT.

This chain uses TRBV18 with TRBJ2-4, with 8 nucleotides matching TRBD1. The V and J ends lost 3 bases and 1 base, in that order; junction bases with no gene match: 11. The CDR3 has 18 amino acids. CDR1 and CDR2 (germline): KGHSH, LQKENI. The CDR3 region is CASSPSLTGAVAKNIQYF. CDR3 nucleotides: TGTGCCAGCTCACCGTCACTGACAGGGGCGGTGGCCAAAAACATTCAGTACTTC. The entire variable domain, with the rest obtained from reference TRBV18 and TRBJ2-4, is as follows: NAGVMQNPRHLVRRRGQEARLRCSPMKGHSHVYWYRQLPEEGLKFMVYLQKENIIDESGMPKERFSAEFPKEGPSILRIQQVVRGDSAAYFCASSPSLTGAVAKNIQYFGAGTRLSVL.

The chain uses TRBV18 and TRBJ2-1, with 14 bases aligning to TRBD2. CDR3 length equals 17 residues. CDR1 KGHSH and CDR2 LQKENI come from the germline V gene. V lost 7 bases to trimming and J lost 0 bases; unmatched junction nucleotides: 5. CDR3 residues: CASWLGTSGSSYNEQFF. For the CDR3, the DNA is TGTGCCAGCTGGCTTGGGACTAGCGGGAGCTCCTACAATGAGCAGTTCTTC.

The J gene is TRBJ2-3, the V gene TRBV4-3, with D perhaps TRBD1 (6 bases). CDR3 length: 18 residues. Trimming removed 0 bases from V and 5 bases from J, with 21 bases in between. Germline loops: CDR1 LGHNA, CDR2 YSLEER. The CDR3 here is CASSQDRLAGDFGDTQYF. CDR3 coding DNA: TGCGCCAGCAGCCAAGATAGGTTGGCAGGGGATTTCGGAGATACGCAGTATTTT.

The chain combines TRBV7-2 with TRBJ1-3; 8 bases fit TRBD1. Germline CDR1 SGHTA, CDR2 FQGNSA. The CDR3 has 16 residues. Trimming cost V 2 bases and J 3 bases; bases outside gene matches: 6. The CDR3 loop is CASSLSQGAGGNTIYF. For the CDR3, the DNA is TGTGCCAGCAGCTTATCCCAGGGGGCGGGTGGAAACACCATATATTTT.

The chain has TRBV5-1 and TRBJ1-5; 8 positions agree with TRBD1. Germline V CDR1 and CDR2: SGHRS, YFSETQ. The CDR3 length is 15 residues. After removal of 4 bases from V and 7 bases from J, the junction contained 10 bases not matched to a gene. The CDR3 here is CASSPQGEVGQPQHF. The CDR3 coding sequence is TGCGCCAGCAGCCCACAGGGGGAGGTCGGGCAGCCCCAGCATTTT.

V usage is TRBV28 and J usage is TRBJ2-5; D is unresolved. This CDR3 contains 13 residues. The germline gives CDR1 MDHEN, CDR2 SYDVKM. Trimming took 3 bases from V and 6 from J, leaving 11 bases between them. In nucleotides, the CDR3 is TGTGCCAGCAGTTTGAACGGGTTCCAGACCCAGTACTTC. It codes for CASSLNGFQTQYF.